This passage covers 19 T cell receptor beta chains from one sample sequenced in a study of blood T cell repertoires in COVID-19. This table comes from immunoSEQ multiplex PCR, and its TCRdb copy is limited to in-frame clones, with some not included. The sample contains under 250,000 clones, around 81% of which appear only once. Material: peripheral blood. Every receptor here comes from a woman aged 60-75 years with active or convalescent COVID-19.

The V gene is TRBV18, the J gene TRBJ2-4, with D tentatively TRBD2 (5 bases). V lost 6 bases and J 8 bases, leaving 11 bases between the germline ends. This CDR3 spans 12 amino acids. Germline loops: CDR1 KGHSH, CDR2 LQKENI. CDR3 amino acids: CASSPTGDIQYF. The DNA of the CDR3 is TGTGCCAGCTCTCCCACCGGGGACATTCAGTACTTC. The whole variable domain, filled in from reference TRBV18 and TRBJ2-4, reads NAGVMQNPRHLVRRRGQEARLRCSPMKGHSHVYWYRQLPEEGLKFMVYLQKENIIDESGMPKERFSAEFPKEGPSILRIQQVVRGDSAAYFCASSPTGDIQYFGAGTRLSVL.

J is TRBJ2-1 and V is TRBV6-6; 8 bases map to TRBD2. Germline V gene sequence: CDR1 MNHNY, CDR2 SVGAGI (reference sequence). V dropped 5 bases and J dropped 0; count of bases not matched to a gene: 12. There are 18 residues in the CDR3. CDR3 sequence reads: CASSPLAGTLSSYNEQFF. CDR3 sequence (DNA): TGTGCCAGCAGTCCGTTAGCGGGGACACTGAGCTCCTACAATGAGCAGTTCTTC.

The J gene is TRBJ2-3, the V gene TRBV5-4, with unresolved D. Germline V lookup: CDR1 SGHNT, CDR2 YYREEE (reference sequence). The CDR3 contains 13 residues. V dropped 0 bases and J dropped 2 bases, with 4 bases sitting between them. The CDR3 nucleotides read TGTGCCAGCAGCTTGGTGTACACAGATACGCAGTATTTT. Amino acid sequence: CASSLVYTDTQYF.

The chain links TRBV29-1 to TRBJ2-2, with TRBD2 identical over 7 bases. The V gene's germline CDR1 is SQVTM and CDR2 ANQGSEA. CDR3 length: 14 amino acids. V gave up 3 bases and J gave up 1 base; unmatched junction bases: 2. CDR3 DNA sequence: TGCAGCGTTGATGGCGGGAGGAACACCGGGGAGCTGTTTTTT. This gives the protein CSVDGGRNTGELFF.

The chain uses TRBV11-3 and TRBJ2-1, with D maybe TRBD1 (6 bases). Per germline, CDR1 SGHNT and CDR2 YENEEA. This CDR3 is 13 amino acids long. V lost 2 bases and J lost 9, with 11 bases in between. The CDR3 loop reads CASSLNRVGEQFF. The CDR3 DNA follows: TGTGCCAGCAGCTTAAACAGGGTTGGTGAGCAGTTCTTC.

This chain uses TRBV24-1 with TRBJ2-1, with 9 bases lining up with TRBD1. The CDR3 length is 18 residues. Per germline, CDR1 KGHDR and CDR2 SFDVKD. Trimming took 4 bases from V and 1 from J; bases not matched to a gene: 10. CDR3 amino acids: CATSETGRGTGSYNEQFF. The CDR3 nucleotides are TGTGCCACCAGTGAGACGGGACGTGGGACAGGGTCCTACAATGAGCAGTTCTTC.

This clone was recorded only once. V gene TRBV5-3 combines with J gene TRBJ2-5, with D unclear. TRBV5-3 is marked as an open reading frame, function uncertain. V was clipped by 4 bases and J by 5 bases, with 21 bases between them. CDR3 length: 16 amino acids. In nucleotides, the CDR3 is TGTGCCAGAAGCCCGGCGGTCCCAGCCACACGGGAGACCCAGTACTTC. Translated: CARSPAVPATRETQYF.

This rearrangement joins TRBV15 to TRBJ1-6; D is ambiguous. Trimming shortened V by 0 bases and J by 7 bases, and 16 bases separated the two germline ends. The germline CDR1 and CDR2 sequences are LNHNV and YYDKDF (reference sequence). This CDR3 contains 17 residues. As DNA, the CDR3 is TGTGCCACCAGCAGAGATTGGGCAGATCTCCGGAATTCACCCCTCCACTTT. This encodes CATSRDWADLRNSPLHF.

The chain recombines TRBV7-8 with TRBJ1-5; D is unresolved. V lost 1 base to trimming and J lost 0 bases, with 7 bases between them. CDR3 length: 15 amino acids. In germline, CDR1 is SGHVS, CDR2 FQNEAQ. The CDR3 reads CASSLDRNSNQPQHF. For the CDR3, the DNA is TGTGCCAGCAGCTTAGATCGTAATAGCAATCAGCCCCAGCATTTT.

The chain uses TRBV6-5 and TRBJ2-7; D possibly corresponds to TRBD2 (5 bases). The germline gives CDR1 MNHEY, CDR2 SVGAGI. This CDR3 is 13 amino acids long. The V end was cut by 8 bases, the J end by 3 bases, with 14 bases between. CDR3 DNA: TGTGCCAGCGTGTCTAGCCTGGACTACGAGCAGTACTTC. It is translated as CASVSSLDYEQYF.

The CDR3 coding sequence is TGCGCCAGCAGTGAGGGGGCGGTATGGCAGCCCCAGCATTTT. Its protein is CASSEGAVWQPQHF. The rearrangement joins TRBV10-2 to TRBJ1-5; maybe TRBD1 (5 bases). Trimming pared 2 bases from V and 7 bases from J, leaving 12 bases between. The CDR3 extends over 14 amino acids. Germline V CDR1 and CDR2: WSHSY, SAAADI.

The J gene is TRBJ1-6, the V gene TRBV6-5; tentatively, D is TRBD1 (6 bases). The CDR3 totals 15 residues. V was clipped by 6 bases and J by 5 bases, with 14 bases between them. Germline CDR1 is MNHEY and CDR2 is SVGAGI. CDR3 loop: CASSPGTFNNSPLHF. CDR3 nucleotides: TGTGCCAGCAGCCCCGGGACATTTAATAATTCACCCCTCCACTTT.

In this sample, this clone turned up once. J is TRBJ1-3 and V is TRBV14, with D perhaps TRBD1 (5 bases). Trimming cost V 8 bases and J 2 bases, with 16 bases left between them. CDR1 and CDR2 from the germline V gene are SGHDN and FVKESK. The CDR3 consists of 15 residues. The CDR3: CASSKGRVTGNTIYF. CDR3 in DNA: TGTGCCAGCTCAAAGGGCAGGGTGACTGGAAACACCATATATTTT. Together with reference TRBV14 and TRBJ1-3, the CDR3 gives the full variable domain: EAGVTQFPSHSVIEKGQTVTLRCDPISGHDNLYWYRRVMGKEIKFLLHFVKESKQDESGMPNNRFLAERTGGTYSTLKVQPAELEDSGVYFCASSKGRVTGNTIYFGEGSWLTVV.

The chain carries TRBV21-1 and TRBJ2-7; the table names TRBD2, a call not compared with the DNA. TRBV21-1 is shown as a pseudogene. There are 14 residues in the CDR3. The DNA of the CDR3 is TGTGCCAGCAGGTCTTTAGCGGGGCCTTCCCAGCAGTACTTC. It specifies CASRSLAGPSQQYF.

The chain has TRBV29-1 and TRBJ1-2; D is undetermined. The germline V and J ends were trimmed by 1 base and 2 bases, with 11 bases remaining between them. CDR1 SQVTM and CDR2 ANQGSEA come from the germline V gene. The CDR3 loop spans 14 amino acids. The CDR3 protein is CSVEAGNVNYGYTF. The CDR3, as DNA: TGCAGCGTTGAAGCCGGGAACGTCAACTATGGCTACACCTTC.

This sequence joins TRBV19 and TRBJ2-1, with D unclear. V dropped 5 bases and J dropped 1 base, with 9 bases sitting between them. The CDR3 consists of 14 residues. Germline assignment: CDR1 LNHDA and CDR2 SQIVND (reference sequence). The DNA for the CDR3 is TGTGCCAGTAGTTCACTTAAGTCCTACAATGAGCAGTTCTTC. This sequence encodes CASSSLKSYNEQFF.

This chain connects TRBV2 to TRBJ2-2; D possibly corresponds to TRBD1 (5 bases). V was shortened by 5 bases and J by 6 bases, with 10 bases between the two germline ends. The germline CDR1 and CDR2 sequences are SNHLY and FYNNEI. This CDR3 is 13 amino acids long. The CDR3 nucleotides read TGTGCCAGCAGTTCAGGGTTCGCCGGGGAGCTGTTTTTT. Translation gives CASSSGFAGELFF.

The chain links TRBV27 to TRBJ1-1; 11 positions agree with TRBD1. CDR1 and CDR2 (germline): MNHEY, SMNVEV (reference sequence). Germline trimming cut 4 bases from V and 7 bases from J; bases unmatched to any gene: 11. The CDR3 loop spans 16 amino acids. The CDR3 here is CASSSWTGGLEGEAFF. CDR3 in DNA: TGTGCCAGCAGTTCGTGGACAGGGGGCTTGGAGGGTGAAGCTTTCTTT.

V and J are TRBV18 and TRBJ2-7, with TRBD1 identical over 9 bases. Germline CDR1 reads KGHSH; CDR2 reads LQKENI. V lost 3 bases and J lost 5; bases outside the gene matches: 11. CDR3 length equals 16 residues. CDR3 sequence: CASSPGIRDRVDEQYV. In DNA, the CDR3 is TGTGCCAGCTCACCCGGAATTAGGGACAGGGTGGACGAGCAGTACGTC.